The entry that follows covers one T cell receptor (beta chain) sequence. This sample is drawn from a study of blood T cell repertoires in COVID-19. Overall study: The United States, Italy and Spain provided the acute and convalescent COVID-19 samples.

The ends were cut back, 1 base at V and 3 bases at J, with 13 bases in the middle. The CDR3 consists of 15 residues. CDR1 and CDR2 (germline): SGHNT, YYREEE (reference sequence). Here immunoSEQ multiplex PCR was the method, and the copy in TCRdb shows in-frame clones only, minus some. The sample shows over 200,000 clones, 87% of them seen only once. This chain connects TRBV5-4 to TRBJ1-2; D remains ambiguous. Specimen: PBMCs or T cells enriched from blood (not recorded which). This sequence originates from a man in his thirties or forties who had recovered from COVID-19. The DNA of the CDR3 is TGTGCCAGCAGCTTGAGTGGAGGCCTCTACTATGGCTACACCTTC. It specifies CASSLSGGLYYGYTF.